The 5 T cell receptor beta chains below all came from one sample that was sequenced in a study of cytomegalovirus exposure and HLA in healthy donors. It was with 60 Vbeta and 13 Jbeta primers that the PCR ran. The assay was immunoSEQ multiplex PCR, and TCRdb's table has in-frame clones only and misses some. The sample yields 310,000 or so clones, about 90% seen once. The sample consisted of PBMCs. These receptor sequences come from a woman between 18 and 29 years old in good health and CMV-seronegative.

The gene calls are TRBV9 and TRBJ2-7; 9 nucleotides align to TRBD1. The CDR3 length is 14 residues. V gave up 3 bases and J gave up 3 bases; unmatched junction bases: 4. CDR1 and CDR2 (germline): SGDLS, YYNGEE. CDR3 in DNA: TGTGCCAGCAGCGCCGGGACAGGGCACTACGAGCAGTACTTC. It encodes CASSAGTGHYEQYF.

The chain uses TRBV5-1 and TRBJ2-3; 7 bases are a match to TRBD2. Germline V lookup: CDR1 SGHRS, CDR2 YFSETQ. The CDR3 loop spans 15 amino acids. V dropped 5 bases and J dropped 4; count of bases not matched to a gene: 10. CDR3 sequence: CASRPGGQSSDTQYF. CDR3 bases: TGCGCCAGCAGGCCGGGAGGCCAAAGCTCAGATACGCAGTATTTT.

Remarks on this clone: A junction end diverges from the germline sequence, so it may reflect a read error. J is TRBJ1-6 and V is TRBV2; 9 nucleotides line up with TRBD1. CDR1 is SNHLY, CDR2 FYNNEI, per germline. The CDR3 loop spans 15 amino acids. The CDR3 here is CASNEQGASNSPLHF. In DNA, the CDR3 is TGTGCCAGCAATGAACAGGGGGCTAGTAATTCACCCCTCCACTTT.

This sequence joins TRBV18 and TRBJ1-4; the D is unclear. V was clipped by 0 bases and J by 5 bases, with 13 bases between them. Per the germline V gene, CDR1 is KGHSH and CDR2 is LQKENI. The CDR3 loop spans 16 amino acids. CDR3 sequence (DNA): TGTGCCAGCTCACCACCGCAGCCCCGACAAAATGAAAAACTGTTTTTT. It translates to CASSPPQPRQNEKLFF.

The chain links TRBV11-2 to TRBJ1-1, with D uncertain. Germline V gene lookup returns CDR1 SGHAT and CDR2 FQNNGV. The germline V and J ends were trimmed by 1 base and 2 bases, with 11 bases remaining between them. This CDR3 spans 15 amino acids. CDR3 residues: CASSLVFRGNTEAFF. The CDR3 bases are TGTGCCAGCAGCTTAGTATTCCGGGGAAACACTGAAGCTTTCTTT.